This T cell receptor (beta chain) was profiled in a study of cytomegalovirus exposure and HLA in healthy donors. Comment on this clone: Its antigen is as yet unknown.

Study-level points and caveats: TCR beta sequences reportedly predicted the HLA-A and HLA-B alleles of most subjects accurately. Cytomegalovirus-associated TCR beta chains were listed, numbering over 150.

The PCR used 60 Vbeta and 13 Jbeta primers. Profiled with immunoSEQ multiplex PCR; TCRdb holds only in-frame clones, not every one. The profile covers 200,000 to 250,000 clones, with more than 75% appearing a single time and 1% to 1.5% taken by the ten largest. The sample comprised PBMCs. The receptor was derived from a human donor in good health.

The CDR3 DNA sequence: TGTGCCAGCGGCTGGAGGGACCCATACTCTGGGGCCAACGTCCTGACTTTC. It is translated as CASGWRDPYSGANVLTF. The chain joins TRBV27 to TRBJ2-6; D perhaps matches TRBD2 (6 bases). CDR1 MNHEY and CDR2 SMNVEV come from the germline V gene (reference sequence). Trimming removed 8 bases from V and 0 bases from J, with 17 bases in between. This CDR3 has 17 amino acids.